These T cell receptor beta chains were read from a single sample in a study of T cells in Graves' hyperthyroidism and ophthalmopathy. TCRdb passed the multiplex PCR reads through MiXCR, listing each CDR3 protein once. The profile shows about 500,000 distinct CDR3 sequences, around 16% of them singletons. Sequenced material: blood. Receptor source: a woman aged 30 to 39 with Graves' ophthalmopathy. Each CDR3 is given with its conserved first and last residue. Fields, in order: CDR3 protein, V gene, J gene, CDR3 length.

CASTTGSYEQYF,TRBV12-3/TRBV12-4,TRBJ2-7,12
CATSSVFRREITYEQYF,TRBV15,TRBJ2-7,17
CASAFGGASQETQYF,TRBV28,TRBJ2-5,15
CASSWTGSDIQYF,TRBV19,TRBJ2-4,13
CASKFGVYNEQFF,TRBV5-1,TRBJ2-1,13
CASSQEFQVPGNTIYF,TRBV4-3,TRBJ1-3,16
CSAWDDRVSISGRGTDTQYF,TRBV20-1,TRBJ2-3,20
CATRLKGSATNEKLFF,TRBV15,TRBJ1-4,16
CASSSSLKGLRTDTQYF,TRBV5-6,TRBJ2-3,17
CASSRDFGQPQHF,TRBV19,TRBJ1-5,13
CASSLWTGYSPLHF,TRBV28,TRBJ1-6,14
CASSQQSSGRATGELFF,TRBV4-3,TRBJ2-2,17
CASSFEDRQPQHF,TRBV11-2,TRBJ1-5,13
CSVGTTGLGEETQYF,TRBV29-1,TRBJ2-5,15
CASKSAGELFF,TRBV12-3/TRBV12-4,TRBJ2-2,11
CASSPDRGATYEQYF,TRBV5-1,TRBJ2-7,15
CASSLTGADEQYF,TRBV5-1,TRBJ2-7,13
CASTGTSTEGETQYF,TRBV19,TRBJ2-5,15
CASSLEQASFYEQYF,TRBV7-9,TRBJ2-7,15
CASRRSEPYYEQYF,TRBV7-2,TRBJ2-7,14
CASSSYTTSSGANVLTF,TRBV27,TRBJ2-6,17
CASSELPHTGELFF,TRBV25-1,TRBJ2-2,14
CASSLGHQPQHF,TRBV12-3/TRBV12-4,TRBJ1-5,12